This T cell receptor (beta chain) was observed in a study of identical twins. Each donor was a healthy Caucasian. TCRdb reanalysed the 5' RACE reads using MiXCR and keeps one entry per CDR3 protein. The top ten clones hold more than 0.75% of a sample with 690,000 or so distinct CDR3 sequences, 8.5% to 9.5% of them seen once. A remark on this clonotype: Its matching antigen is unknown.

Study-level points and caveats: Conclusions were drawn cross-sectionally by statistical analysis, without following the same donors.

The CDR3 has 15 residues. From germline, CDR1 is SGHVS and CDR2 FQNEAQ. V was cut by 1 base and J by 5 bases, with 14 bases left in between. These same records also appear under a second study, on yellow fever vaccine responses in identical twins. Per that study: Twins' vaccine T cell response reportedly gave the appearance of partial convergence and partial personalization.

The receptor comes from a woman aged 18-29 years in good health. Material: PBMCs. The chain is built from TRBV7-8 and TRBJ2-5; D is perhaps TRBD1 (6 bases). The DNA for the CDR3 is TGTGCCAGCAGCTTAGAGGGGGATCCCGGGGAGACCCAGTACTTC. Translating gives CASSLEGDPGETQYF.